Each of the 29 T cell receptor beta chains below was sequenced from the same sample in a study of cytomegalovirus exposure and HLA in healthy donors. The study ran its PCR with 60 Vbeta and 13 Jbeta primers. Assay: immunoSEQ multiplex PCR; the TCRdb copy retains only in-frame clones and omits some. The repertoire has roughly 260,000 clones, about four fifths of them found once; the top ten carry approximately 2%. Sequencing was performed on PBMCs. Receptors originate from a woman aged 35 to 49 in good health and CMV-seropositive.

The rearrangement links TRBV7-3 to TRBJ2-1; D is ambiguous. Trimming stripped 5 bases from V and 8 bases from J, with 16 bases between. CDR1 SGHTA and CDR2 FQGTGA come from the germline V gene. This CDR3 contains 14 residues. The CDR3 DNA sequence: TGTGCCAGCAGCCTGTTACCCGGGTTCGATGAGCAGTTCTTC. Encoded protein: CASSLLPGFDEQFF.

The chain couples TRBV7-3 to TRBJ2-2; D not resolved. This CDR3 contains 13 residues. CDR1 SGHTA and CDR2 FQGTGA come from the germline V gene. V was pared by 5 bases and J by 2 bases, with 6 bases between. The CDR3 DNA is TGTGCCAGCAGCCCGGTAAACACCGGGGAGCTGTTTTTT. Translating gives CASSPVNTGELFF.

The J gene is TRBJ2-1, the V gene TRBV4-2; TRBD2 might be the D (6 bases). Trimming shortened V by 0 bases and J by 2 bases, and 17 bases separated the two germline ends. From germline, CDR1 is LGHNA and CDR2 YNFKEQ. CDR3 length equals 18 residues. CDR3 in amino acids: CASSQDMTGLRTYNEQFF. The CDR3 nucleotides read TGTGCCAGCAGCCAAGATATGACGGGACTCAGAACCTACAATGAGCAGTTCTTC.

This clone was seen once. V gene TRBV6-1 combines with J gene TRBJ2-7; the match to TRBD2 covers 9 bases. This CDR3 is 14 amino acids long. CDR1 and CDR2 (germline): MNHNS, SASEGT. Trimming took 8 bases from V and 1 from J; bases not matched to a gene: 6. The CDR3 here is CASDRLADSYEQYF. DNA of the CDR3: TGTGCCAGCGACCGACTAGCGGATTCCTACGAGCAGTACTTC.

The chain employs TRBV11-3 and TRBJ2-1; D may be TRBD1 (5 bases). The CDR3 length is 15 residues. Germline loops: CDR1 SGHNT, CDR2 YENEEA. V was shortened by 0 bases and J by 7 bases, with 13 bases between the two germline ends. The CDR3 loop reads CASSLDGAVENEQFF. CDR3 nucleotide sequence: TGTGCCAGCAGCTTAGATGGGGCGGTCGAGAATGAGCAGTTCTTC.

V gene TRBV5-4 combines with J gene TRBJ2-3; D possibly corresponds to TRBD2 (5 bases). Per germline, CDR1 SGHNT and CDR2 YYREEE (reference sequence). The CDR3 is 12 amino acids. The germline V and J ends were trimmed by 4 bases and 8 bases, with 11 bases remaining between them. In nucleotides, the CDR3 is TGTGCCAGCAGCCCCTTTCGGGGTACGCAGTATTTT. Translated, it gives CASSPFRGTQYF. Complete variable domain (other parts from reference TRBV5-4 and TRBJ2-3): ETGVTQSPTHLIKTRGQQVTLRCSSQSGHNTVSWYQQALGQGPQFIFQYYREEENGRGNFPPRFSGLQFPNYSSELNVNALELDDSALYLCASSPFRGTQYFGPGTRLTVL.

The chain is built from TRBV4-3 and TRBJ2-1; TRBD2 matches 12 bases. Losses at the gene ends were 0 bases for V and 2 bases for J; bases not matched to a gene: 8. Germline lookup yields CDR1 LGHNA and CDR2 YSLEER. The CDR3 runs 19 residues. As DNA, the CDR3 is TGCGCCAGCAGCCAAGAGCGACTAGCGGGAGTAGGTACCTACAATGAGCAGTTCTTC. The encoded protein is CASSQERLAGVGTYNEQFF.

Only a few counts were recorded for this clone. V gene TRBV28 combines with J gene TRBJ2-7, with D perhaps TRBD2 (5 bases). This CDR3 is 14 amino acids long. The germline V gene has CDR1 MDHEN and CDR2 SYDVKM. V dropped 5 bases and J dropped 6 bases, with 17 bases sitting between them. CDR3 DNA: TGTGCCAGCAGTGTCCTGACCGGGGTCCCCGAGCAGTACTTC. Residues: CASSVLTGVPEQYF.

This chain uses TRBV28 with TRBJ2-2; a weak D match, TRBD2 (5 bases). The CDR3 is made up of 15 amino acids. Germline V CDR1 and CDR2: MDHEN, SYDVKM. The germline V and J ends were trimmed by 5 bases and 4 bases, with 14 bases remaining between them. The CDR3 reads CASSDGGVGTGELFF. CDR3 sequence (DNA): TGTGCCAGCAGTGACGGAGGCGTGGGCACCGGGGAGCTGTTTTTT.

V is TRBV27 and J is TRBJ1-3; no firm D call. Germline values: CDR1 MNHEY, CDR2 SMNVEV (reference sequence). Trimming shortened V by 6 bases and J by 4 bases, and 13 bases separated the two germline ends. The CDR3 loop spans 14 amino acids. The CDR3 spells CASSRTGVGNTIYF. Here the CDR3 DNA reads TGTGCCAGCAGCCGGACCGGGGTCGGAAACACCATATATTTT.

The V and J genes are TRBV30 and TRBJ1-1, with 7 positions matching TRBD1. This CDR3 spans 13 amino acids. Germline CDR1 reads GTSNPN; CDR2 reads SVGIG (reference sequence). J gave up 3 bases and V 4 bases, and 5 bases lay outside the gene matches. The CDR3 here is CAWTDREDTEAFF. The CDR3 DNA follows: TGTGCCTGGACAGACAGGGAAGACACTGAAGCTTTCTTT.

This chain links TRBV5-1 with TRBJ2-1, with 10 bases lining up with TRBD2. Germline V lookup: CDR1 SGHRS, CDR2 YFSETQ. The CDR3 totals 17 residues. The ends lost 0 bases at V and 8 bases at J; junction bases unmatched: 11. DNA for the CDR3: TGCGCCAGCAGCTTGGTGTTCGGGACTAGCGTCTCCGATGAGCAGTTCTTC. Residues: CASSLVFGTSVSDEQFF. Full variable domain (remainder filled in from reference TRBV5-1 and TRBJ2-1): KAGVTQTPRYLIKTRGQQVTLSCSPISGHRSVSWYQQTPGQGLQFLFEYFSETQRNKGNFPGRFSGRQFSNSRSEMNVSTLELGDSALYLCASSLVFGTSVSDEQFFGPGTRLTVL.

This clone was detected a few times. The rearrangement uses TRBV6-5 and TRBJ2-1; 8 bases fit TRBD1. J gave up 5 bases and V 0 bases, and 6 bases lay outside the gene matches. Germline V gene sequence: CDR1 MNHEY, CDR2 SVGAGI. The length of the CDR3 is 16 residues. The CDR3 reads CASSYSRQGANNEQFF. CDR3 nucleotide sequence: TGTGCCAGCAGTTACTCGAGGCAGGGGGCGAACAATGAGCAGTTCTTC.

This chain links TRBV28 with TRBJ1-2, with TRBD1 identical over 7 bases. Trimming at V came to 4 bases and at J to 3 bases, leaving 8 bases not matched to a gene. Per the germline V gene, CDR1 is MDHEN and CDR2 is SYDVKM. This CDR3 has 15 amino acids. DNA for the CDR3: TGTGCCAGCAGTTCCCCTGTACAGGGGCACTATGGCTACACCTTC. Translated, it gives CASSSPVQGHYGYTF.

V and J are TRBV7-9 and TRBJ2-4, with TRBD2 matching over 13 bases. V was clipped by 5 bases and J by 5 bases; unmatched bases: 3. Germline lookup yields CDR1 SEHNR and CDR2 FQNEAQ (reference sequence). The length of the CDR3 is 15 residues. The DNA of the CDR3 is TGTGCCAGCAGCCTAGGACTAGCGGGGGAAAACATTCAGTACTTC. It yields the protein CASSLGLAGENIQYF.

The V and J genes are TRBV30 and TRBJ1-1; possible D gene TRBD1, 5 bases. The V end lost 2 bases, the J end lost 0 bases, and 13 bases lay between the germline ends. Germline lookup yields CDR1 GTSNPN and CDR2 SVGIG (reference sequence). The CDR3 covers 15 residues. The CDR3 here is CAWSRGDRLNTEAFF. The CDR3 nucleotides are TGTGCCTGGAGTAGGGGTGACAGATTGAACACTGAAGCTTTCTTT.

This clone has more than one count but fewer than ten. The genes are TRBV7-2 and TRBJ2-5; the match to TRBD2 covers 7 bases. Germline loops: CDR1 SGHTA, CDR2 FQGNSA. J was trimmed by 1 base and V by 5 bases; bases with no gene match: 13. The CDR3 contains 17 residues. CDR3 sequence reads: CASSPGTGGVRQETQYF. CDR3 bases: TGTGCCAGCAGCCCCGGGACGGGGGGAGTTCGCCAAGAGACCCAGTACTTC.

This clone has a single count. This chain links TRBV11-3 with TRBJ2-1; 13 bases are a match to TRBD2. V lost 4 bases, J lost 10 bases, and 1 base stayed unmatched. CDR1 and CDR2 (germline): SGHNT, YENEEA. This CDR3 is built from 13 residues. CDR3: CASSSTSGGEQFF. The DNA of the CDR3 is TGTGCCAGCAGCTCGACTAGCGGGGGGGAGCAGTTCTTC.

This chain links TRBV7-8 with TRBJ2-5; 8 bases are a match to TRBD1. This CDR3 comprises 15 residues. V lost 5 bases and J lost 2; bases outside the gene matches: 7. Germline CDR1 reads SGHVS; CDR2 reads FQNEAQ. The DNA for the CDR3 is TGTGCCAGCAGCCCCCGGACAGGGTGGCAAGAGACCCAGTACTTC. Amino acid sequence: CASSPRTGWQETQYF.

This rearrangement joins TRBV14 to TRBJ2-1; D might be TRBD2 (6 bases). V gave up 4 bases and J gave up 4 bases, with 14 bases separating them. Germline lookup yields CDR1 SGHDN and CDR2 FVKESK. This CDR3 comprises 15 residues. The DNA of the CDR3 is TGTGCCAGCAGCCCGGTGGGGGGTATTTACAATGAGCAGTTCTTC. The encoded protein is CASSPVGGIYNEQFF.

The V call is TRBV7-9, the J call TRBJ2-1; TRBD2 agrees at 8 bases. The germline V gene has CDR1 SEHNR and CDR2 FQNEAQ (reference sequence). Trimming at V came to 5 bases and at J to 5 bases, leaving 14 bases not matched to a gene. The CDR3 runs 17 residues. The CDR3 here is CASSPYGSGSRDNEQFF. The CDR3 DNA follows: TGTGCCAGCAGCCCTTATGGCAGCGGGAGTAGGGACAATGAGCAGTTCTTC.

V and J are TRBV28 and TRBJ1-4; no definite D call. CDR3 length: 17 residues. CDR1 MDHEN and CDR2 SYDVKM come from the germline V gene. Trimming removed 8 bases from V and 2 bases from J, with 21 bases in between. Here the CDR3 DNA reads TGTGCCAGCCTAGTAAGCGAAAAAACCTTGACTAATGAAAAACTGTTTTTT. Protein product: CASLVSEKTLTNEKLFF.

This sequence joins TRBV7-3 and TRBJ1-6; 12 bases align to TRBD1. The CDR3 sequence is 21 residues long. The V and J ends lost 5 bases and 0 bases, in that order; junction bases with no gene match: 14. The germline V gene encodes CDR1 SGHTA and CDR2 FQGTGA. Written as DNA, the CDR3 is TGTGCCAGCAGCCGAGCAGCCCGGGACAGGGGGCCCAGCTCCTATAATTCACCCCTCCACTTT. Protein sequence: CASSRAARDRGPSSYNSPLHF.

The chain links TRBV7-9 to TRBJ2-2; 10 bases are shared with TRBD1. Germline CDR1 is SEHNR and CDR2 is FQNEAQ (reference sequence). The trim removed 3 bases at V and 5 bases at J, leaving 3 bases unmatched. The CDR3 is 15 amino acids. The CDR3 nucleotides are TGTGCCAGCAGCTTGGGACAGGGGCAAACCGGGGAGCTGTTTTTT. It is translated as CASSLGQGQTGELFF. The full variable domain, rest sourced from reference TRBV7-9 and TRBJ2-2, is DTGVSQNPRHKITKRGQNVTFRCDPISEHNRLYWYRQTLGQGPEFLTYFQNEAQLEKSRLLSDRFSAERPKGSFSTLEIQRTEQGDSAMYLCASSLGQGQTGELFFGEGSRLTVL.

The gene calls are TRBV19 and TRBJ2-1, with 9 bases that match TRBD2. Germline values: CDR1 LNHDA, CDR2 SQIVND (reference sequence). This CDR3 region has 19 residues. V was clipped by 6 bases and J by 1 base; unmatched bases: 16. DNA of the CDR3: TGTGCCAGTAGCCCCCGCTTGGTAGCGGGAGTATTTTCCTACAATGAGCAGTTCTTC. It translates to CASSPRLVAGVFSYNEQFF.

The chain links TRBV7-3 to TRBJ2-4; 10 nucleotides agree with TRBD2. Germline-derived CDR1 and CDR2 are SGHTA and FQGTGA. The CDR3 is 16 amino acids. The trim removed 1 base at V and 5 bases at J, leaving 5 bases unmatched. CDR3 DNA sequence: TGTGCCAGCAGCTTAAGGAGCGGGAGGGCCGAAAACATTCAGTACTTC. It yields the protein CASSLRSGRAENIQYF.

The chain carries TRBV5-1 and TRBJ1-6; perhaps TRBD1 as D (6 bases). This CDR3 comprises 14 residues. Deletions cut 0 bases from V and 7 bases from J, with 8 bases between. The V gene's germline CDR1 is SGHRS and CDR2 YFSETQ. This CDR3 is CASSLGQDNSPLHF. CDR3 bases: TGCGCCAGCAGCTTGGGACAGGACAATTCACCCCTCCACTTT. Based on the CDR3 plus reference TRBV5-1 and TRBJ1-6, the full variable domain is KAGVTQTPRYLIKTRGQQVTLSCSPISGHRSVSWYQQTPGQGLQFLFEYFSETQRNKGNFPGRFSGRQFSNSRSEMNVSTLELGDSALYLCASSLGQDNSPLHFGNGTRLTVT.

Of note for this clone: Germline is not matched at one junction end, which may reflect a read error. The chain joins TRBV5-4 to TRBJ2-6; possible D gene TRBD1, 5 bases. CDR3 length: 17 residues. Germline values: CDR1 SGHNT, CDR2 YYREEE (reference sequence). CDR3 in amino acids: CASSLALSETGANGLTF. In nucleotides, the CDR3 is TGTGCCAGCAGCTTGGCCCTAAGTGAAACTGGGGCCAACGGCCTGACTTTC.

The V gene is TRBV7-9, the J gene TRBJ2-7; 8 nucleotides line up with TRBD1. The V gene's germline CDR1 is SEHNR and CDR2 FQNEAQ (reference sequence). The CDR3 has 14 amino acids. V lost 5 bases and J lost 2; bases outside the gene matches: 5. The CDR3 here is CASSPRDRTYEQYF. CDR3 DNA sequence: TGTGCCAGCAGCCCAAGGGACAGGACCTACGAGCAGTACTTC.